Below are 14 T cell receptor beta chains sequenced from a single sample in a study of cytomegalovirus exposure and HLA in healthy donors. The PCR had 60 Vbeta and 13 Jbeta primers. Sequencing was performed with immunoSEQ multiplex PCR; in TCRdb, only in-frame clones are kept and a portion is missing. Seen here are about 120,000 clones, around 83% observed once, and the top ten hold 2.5% to 3%. The sequenced material came from PBMCs. The receptors here all came from a woman aged 60-75 years in good health and CMV-seropositive.

This clone was seen a handful of times. The chain combines TRBV29-1 with TRBJ2-2; TRBD2 agrees at 11 bases. V lost 7 bases, J lost 3 bases, and 7 bases stayed unmatched. CDR1 and CDR2 (germline): SQVTM, ANQGSEA. This CDR3 comprises 15 residues. In DNA, the CDR3 is TGCAGCGCTAAAAGGACTAGCGGGTACACCGGGGAGCTGTTTTTT. Translation gives CSAKRTSGYTGELFF.

The rearrangement joins TRBV4-1 to TRBJ2-7; 9 nucleotides match TRBD1. The germline gives CDR1 MGHRA, CDR2 YSYEKL. The V and J ends lost 2 bases and 5 bases, in that order; junction bases with no gene match: 7. CDR3 length equals 15 residues. The DNA of the CDR3 is TGCGCCAGCAGCCAAAACTCCGGGACAGGGAACGAGCAGTACTTC. Its protein product is CASSQNSGTGNEQYF.

The rearrangement uses TRBV2 and TRBJ2-5, with TRBD1 identical over 8 bases. The J call may be mistaken, given a closer DNA end match to TRBJ2-7. Per germline, CDR1 SNHLY and CDR2 FYNNEI. This CDR3 has 15 residues. CDR3 amino acids: CASSDNRGAHYEQYF. CDR3 nucleotide sequence: TGTGCCAGCAGTGATAACAGGGGGGCCCACTACGAGCAGTACTTC.

The chain combines TRBV9 with TRBJ2-7; the D gene is possibly TRBD2 (5 bases). Germline assignment: CDR1 SGDLS and CDR2 YYNGEE. V dropped 3 bases and J dropped 7 bases, with 14 bases sitting between them. The CDR3 length is 13 residues. CDR3 in DNA: TGTGCCAGCAGCGCTTCAAACCGGGGAGAGCAGTACTTC. Protein sequence: CASSASNRGEQYF.

This clone was detected only a few times. The DNA for the CDR3 is TGTGCCACGCGGACAGGGTCGGGTGAAAAACTGTTTTTT. Its protein product is CATRTGSGEKLFF. The gene calls are TRBV10-3 and TRBJ1-4; 8 nucleotides agree with TRBD1. Per germline, CDR1 ENHRY and CDR2 SYGVKD. After removal of 10 bases from V and 7 bases from J, the junction contained 8 bases not matched to a gene. This CDR3 spans 13 amino acids.

The V gene is TRBV2, the J gene TRBJ1-2; maybe TRBD1 (5 bases). With 11 bases removed from V and 6 bases from J, the gap between germline ends came to 19 bases. Germline V CDR1 and CDR2: SNHLY, FYNNEI. The CDR3 has 13 amino acids. CDR3 loop: CASLQGPSNGYTF. CDR3 sequence (DNA): TGTGCCTCTCTCCAGGGCCCGAGCAATGGCTACACCTTC.

The V gene is TRBV28, the J gene TRBJ1-4, with 7 bases identical to TRBD1. CDR1 is MDHEN and CDR2 is SYDVKM in the germline V gene. The CDR3 extends over 13 amino acids. V lost 11 bases to trimming and J lost 5 bases; unmatched junction nucleotides: 8. The CDR3 spells CAGMDRRNEKLFF. CDR3 in DNA: TGTGCCGGGATGGACAGGAGGAATGAAAAACTGTTTTTT.

V gene TRBV4-1 combines with J gene TRBJ2-7; 13 bases match TRBD2. The CDR3 sequence is 15 residues long. After removal of 3 bases from V and 4 bases from J, the junction contained 3 bases not matched to a gene. Germline V CDR1 and CDR2: MGHRA, YSYEKL. CDR3 bases: TGCGCCAGCAGCCAGCAGGGACTAGCGGGATACGAGCAGTACTTC. As protein: CASSQQGLAGYEQYF.

The genes are TRBV6-6 and TRBJ2-7; TRBD2 might be the D (6 bases). V was clipped by 0 bases and J by 2 bases, with 11 bases between them. The CDR3 length is 15 residues. Germline-derived CDR1 and CDR2 are MNHNY and SVGAGI (reference sequence). DNA for the CDR3: TGTGCCAGCAGTTACTCGCGCGGGGAAACCTACGAGCAGTACTTC. Protein sequence: CASSYSRGETYEQYF.

V is TRBV27 and J is TRBJ1-5; weak D call: TRBD1 (6 bases). The V end was cut by 6 bases, the J end by 3 bases, with 12 bases between. The CDR3 loop spans 14 amino acids. CDR1 and CDR2 from the germline V gene are MNHEY and SMNVEV (reference sequence). Here the CDR3 reads CASSRQGYNQPQHF. The CDR3 DNA reads TGTGCCAGCAGCCGCCAGGGGTACAATCAGCCCCAGCATTTT.

The CDR3 region has the DNA TGTGCCAGCAGCTTGGTATCCGGGAGGGCCGGCAATGAGCAGTTCTTC. Its protein product is CASSLVSGRAGNEQFF. This chain joins TRBV5-5 and TRBJ2-1; 8 nucleotides agree with TRBD2. J was trimmed by 6 bases and V by 0 bases; bases with no gene match: 8. The CDR3 totals 16 residues. Germline CDR1 and CDR2: SGHKS and YYEKEE (reference sequence).

The chain couples TRBV7-9 to TRBJ2-1, with 14 bases aligning to TRBD2. This CDR3 region has 15 residues. V lost 3 bases, J lost 8 bases, and 3 bases stayed unmatched. Germline values: CDR1 SEHNR, CDR2 FQNEAQ (reference sequence). For the CDR3, the DNA is TGTGCCAGCAGCTTCGGGACTAGCGGGAGTTATGAGCAGTTCTTC. The encoded protein is CASSFGTSGSYEQFF.

V gene TRBV13 combines with J gene TRBJ2-7; 10 nucleotides align to TRBD1. CDR1 and CDR2 from the germline V gene are PRHDT and FYEKMQ (reference sequence). This CDR3 spans 14 amino acids. Trimming cost V 5 bases and J 6 bases; bases outside gene matches: 7. The chain's CDR3 is CASSGDRGSSEQYF. In DNA, the CDR3 is TGTGCCAGCAGCGGGGACAGGGGCAGCTCCGAGCAGTACTTC.

The chain recombines TRBV4-2 with TRBJ2-2; TRBD2 aligns across 8 bases. With 1 base clipped from V and 8 bases from J, the junction kept 12 bases outside the gene matches. The CDR3 covers 17 residues. Per germline, CDR1 LGHNA and CDR2 YNFKEQ. The CDR3: CASSQGSGSFLVGELFF. CDR3 in DNA: TGTGCCAGCAGCCAAGGGAGCGGGAGTTTTCTCGTAGGGGAGCTGTTTTTT.